The clone carrying this TCR beta chain was recorded many times. The antigen is undetermined. These data are taken from a study of T-cell memory formation after mild COVID-19. In the study overall: For the most part, TCR clusters were specific to one donor.

Study results and caveats: Pre-infection memory showed some responding clones, and this suggested that cross-reactive memory joined.

With 0 bases clipped from V and 8 bases from J, the junction kept 5 bases outside the gene matches. Germline assignment: CDR1 DFQATT and CDR2 SNEGSKA (reference sequence). The CDR3 length is 13 residues. A 5'RACE reaction primed in the constant segment made cDNA libraries of TCR alpha and TCR beta, and these carried sample barcodes and UMIs. TCRdb independently ran MiXCR on the 5' RACE reads; one entry per CDR3 protein. Here the sample spans 300,000 to 400,000 distinct CDR3 sequences, around 13% being singletons. The rearrangement uses TRBV20-1 and TRBJ1-2; 8 positions agree with TRBD1. What was sequenced was PBMCs or a T cell subset sorted from them (not recorded which). This TCR derives from a man between 18 and 35 years old who had mild COVID-19 (a few samples of this study predate the infection). Cell type and time point are not known. CDR3 sequence (DNA): TGCAGTGCTAGAGAACCGGACAGGGAGGGCTACACCTTC. This sequence encodes CSAREPDREGYTF.